This T cell receptor beta chain emerged from a study of cytomegalovirus exposure and HLA in healthy donors. Study-wide findings and caveats: Solely CMV serostatus was available to characterize immune exposure. A later examination showed that TCR association rates differed by HLA locus, with DRB1 most and HLA-C fewest. TCR sequences were mostly rare, though some public TCRs occurred in many donors.

Notes on this clone: Its target is unknown.

Germline CDR1 LGHNA, CDR2 YNFKEQ. Trimming removed 0 bases at V and 5 bases at J, with 10 bases between. The CDR3 covers 14 residues. The PCR was carried out with 60 Vbeta primers and 13 Jbeta primers. Data came from immunoSEQ multiplex PCR; TCRdb stores just in-frame clones and leaves some out. The table shows approximately 120,000 clones, with around 80% occurring only once. The TCR comes from a man aged 25 to 40 in good health and CMV-seropositive. V gene TRBV4-2 combines with J gene TRBJ1-1; D is possibly TRBD1 (5 bases). The material sequenced was PBMCs. DNA for the CDR3: TGTGCCAGCAGCCAAGAAGTTAGGGGAACTGAAGCTTTCTTT. Its protein product is CASSQEVRGTEAFF.